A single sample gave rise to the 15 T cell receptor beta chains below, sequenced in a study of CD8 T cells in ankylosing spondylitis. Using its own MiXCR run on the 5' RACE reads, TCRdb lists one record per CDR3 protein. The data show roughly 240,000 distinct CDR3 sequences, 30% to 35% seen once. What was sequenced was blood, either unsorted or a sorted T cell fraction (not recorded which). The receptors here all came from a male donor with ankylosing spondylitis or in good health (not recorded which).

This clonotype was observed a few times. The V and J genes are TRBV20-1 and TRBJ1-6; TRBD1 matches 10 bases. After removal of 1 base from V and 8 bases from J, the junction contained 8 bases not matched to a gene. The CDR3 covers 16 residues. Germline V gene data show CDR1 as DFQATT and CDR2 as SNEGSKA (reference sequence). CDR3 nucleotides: TGCAGTGCTAGAGTCCCGGACAGGGGGGTGGATTCACCCCTCCACTTT. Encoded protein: CSARVPDRGVDSPLHF.

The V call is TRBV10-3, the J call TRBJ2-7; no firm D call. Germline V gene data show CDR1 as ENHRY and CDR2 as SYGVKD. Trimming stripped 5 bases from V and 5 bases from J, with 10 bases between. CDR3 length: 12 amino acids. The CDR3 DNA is TGTGCCATCAGTTACGACACCGACGAGCAGTACTTC. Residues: CAISYDTDEQYF.

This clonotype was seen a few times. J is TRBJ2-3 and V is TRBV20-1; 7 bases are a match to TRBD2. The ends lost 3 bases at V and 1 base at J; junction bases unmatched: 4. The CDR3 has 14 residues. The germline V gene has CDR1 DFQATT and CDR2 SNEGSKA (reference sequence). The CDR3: CSASVAGGTDTQYF. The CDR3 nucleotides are TGCAGTGCTAGCGTTGCGGGGGGCACAGATACGCAGTATTTT.

CDR3 sequence: CSAREERGPDNEQFF. The CDR3 bases are TGCAGTGCTAGAGAGGAGAGGGGCCCTGACAATGAGCAGTTCTTC. This chain connects TRBV20-1 to TRBJ2-1; the D call may be TRBD1 or TRBD2 (5 bases each). Looked up from germline, CDR1 is DFQATT and CDR2 is SNEGSKA (reference sequence). The CDR3 has 15 residues. Trimming shortened V by 0 bases and J by 5 bases, and 14 bases separated the two germline ends.

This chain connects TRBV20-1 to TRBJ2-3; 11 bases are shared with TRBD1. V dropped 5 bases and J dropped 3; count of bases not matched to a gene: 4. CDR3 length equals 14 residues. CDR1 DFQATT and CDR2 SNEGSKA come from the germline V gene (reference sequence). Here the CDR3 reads CSAEGTGGTDTQYF. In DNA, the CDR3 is TGCAGTGCTGAGGGGACAGGGGGGACAGATACGCAGTATTTT.

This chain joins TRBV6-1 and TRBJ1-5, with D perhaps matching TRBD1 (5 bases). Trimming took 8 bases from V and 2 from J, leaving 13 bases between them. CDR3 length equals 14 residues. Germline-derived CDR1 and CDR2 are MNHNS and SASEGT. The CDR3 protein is CASRMGGGNQPQHF. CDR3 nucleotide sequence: TGTGCCAGCCGAATGGGGGGTGGCAATCAGCCCCAGCATTTT.

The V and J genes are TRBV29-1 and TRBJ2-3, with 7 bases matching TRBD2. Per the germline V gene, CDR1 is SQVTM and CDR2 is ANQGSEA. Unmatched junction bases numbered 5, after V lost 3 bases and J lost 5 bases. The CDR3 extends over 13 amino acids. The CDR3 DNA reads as TGCAGCGTTGAGTTGCGGGGGAAAGATACGCAGTATTTT. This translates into CSVELRGKDTQYF.

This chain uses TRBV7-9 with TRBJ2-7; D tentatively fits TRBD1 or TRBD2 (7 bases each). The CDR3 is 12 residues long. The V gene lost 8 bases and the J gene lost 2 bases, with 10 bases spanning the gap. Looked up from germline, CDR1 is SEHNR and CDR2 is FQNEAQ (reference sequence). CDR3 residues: CASQGGPYEQYF. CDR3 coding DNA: TGTGCCAGCCAGGGGGGGCCCTACGAGCAGTACTTC.

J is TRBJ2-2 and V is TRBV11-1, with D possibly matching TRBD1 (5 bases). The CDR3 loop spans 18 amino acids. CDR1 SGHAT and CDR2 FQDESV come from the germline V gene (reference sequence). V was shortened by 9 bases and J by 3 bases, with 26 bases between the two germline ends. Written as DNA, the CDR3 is TGTGCCAGTCACTCCCTAAACTGGGCAGGGCGTGACACCGGGGAGCTGTTTTTT. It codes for CASHSLNWAGRDTGELFF.

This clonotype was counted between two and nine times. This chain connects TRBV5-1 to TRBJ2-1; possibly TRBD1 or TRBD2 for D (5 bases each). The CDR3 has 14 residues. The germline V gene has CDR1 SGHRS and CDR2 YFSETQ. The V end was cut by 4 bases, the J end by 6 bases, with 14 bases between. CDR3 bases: TGCGCCAGCAGCCTTATTGGGACCTTCAATGAGCAGTTCTTC. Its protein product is CASSLIGTFNEQFF.

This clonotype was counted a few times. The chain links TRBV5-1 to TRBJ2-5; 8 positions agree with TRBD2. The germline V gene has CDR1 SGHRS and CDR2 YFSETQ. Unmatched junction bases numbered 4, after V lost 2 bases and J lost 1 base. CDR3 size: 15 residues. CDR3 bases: TGCGCCAGCAGCTTCATAGCGGGATCCCAAGAGACCCAGTACTTC. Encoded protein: CASSFIAGSQETQYF.

CDR3 sequence (DNA): TGTGCCAGCACCATAACCGGGACAGGGGACGTCGAGCAGTACTTC. Its translation: CASTITGTGDVEQYF. The chain couples TRBV7-8 to TRBJ2-7; the match to TRBD1 covers 10 bases. Germline V gene sequence: CDR1 SGHVS, CDR2 FQNEAQ. The CDR3 loop spans 15 amino acids. After removal of 7 bases from V and 6 bases from J, the junction contained 12 bases not matched to a gene.

The CDR3: CASSFHRQGHNEQFF. CDR3 DNA sequence: TGCGCCAGCAGCTTCCATAGACAGGGGCACAATGAGCAGTTCTTC. The rearrangement links TRBV5-1 to TRBJ2-1; 8 nucleotides align to TRBD1. This CDR3 has 15 residues. The junction had 6 bases not matched to a gene; V was cut back by 2 bases and J by 5 bases. Germline V CDR1 and CDR2: SGHRS, YFSETQ.

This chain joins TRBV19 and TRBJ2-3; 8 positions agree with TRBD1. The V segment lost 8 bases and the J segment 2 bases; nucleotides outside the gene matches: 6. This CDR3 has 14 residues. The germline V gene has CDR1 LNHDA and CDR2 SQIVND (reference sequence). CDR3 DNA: TGTGCCAGTCGGGACAGGTCCTTCACAGATACGCAGTATTTT. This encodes CASRDRSFTDTQYF.

CDR3 sequence: CASSHNTGGDGYTF. CDR3 bases: TGTGCCAGCAGCCATAACACAGGGGGGGATGGCTACACCTTC. The chain recombines TRBV3-1 with TRBJ1-2; 8 nucleotides match TRBD1. Germline loops: CDR1 LGHDT, CDR2 YNNKEL (reference sequence). V was clipped by 3 bases and J by 6 bases; unmatched bases: 6. The CDR3 loop spans 14 amino acids.